This entry lists 30 T cell receptor beta chains sequenced from one sample in a study of a mutant IDH1 vaccine in newly diagnosed glioma. The method was immunoSEQ multiplex PCR; TCRdb's version includes in-frame clones alone and lacks a portion of them. The repertoire holds more than 25,000 clones, with 70% to 85% as singletons. Described time point: week 5, during vaccination. In the vaccine, a single dose held 300 ug of the mutant IDH1 20-mer peptide, along with topical imiquimod. The antigens of these receptors remain unknown. Material: PBMCs, obtained from a glioma patient whose treatment included an IDH1 peptide vaccine. The source of these receptors is a man between 35 and 55 years old with glioma. Some clones in this sample may be carry-over from other donors' samples.

V usage is TRBV7-9 and J usage is TRBJ1-4, with unresolved D. V was trimmed by 2 bases and J by 6 bases, leaving 13 bases between them. Germline-derived CDR1 and CDR2 are SEHNR and FQNEAQ (reference sequence). The CDR3 length is 15 residues. The CDR3 protein is CASSLLSPRDEKLFF. The CDR3 bases are TGTGCCAGCAGCTTACTAAGTCCGCGGGATGAAAAACTGTTTTTT.

The chain recombines TRBV30 with TRBJ2-3; D is possibly TRBD2 (5 bases). The germline gives CDR1 GTSNPN, CDR2 SVGIG (reference sequence). The CDR3 is 11 amino acids. The V and J ends lost 3 bases and 7 bases respectively, with 8 bases between them. This CDR3 is CAWRPGYTQYF. As DNA, the CDR3 is TGTGCCTGGAGGCCGGGGTATACGCAGTATTTT.

V and J are TRBV5-1 and TRBJ2-5; 10 nucleotides line up with TRBD2. Germline V gene sequence: CDR1 SGHRS, CDR2 YFSETQ. The CDR3 loop spans 17 amino acids. J lost 1 base, V lost 3 bases, and 9 bases had no gene match. The CDR3: CASSSGGLAGAQETQYF. DNA for the CDR3: TGCGCCAGCAGCTCTGGGGGCCTAGCGGGGGCCCAAGAGACCCAGTACTTC.

V usage is TRBV7-2 and J usage is TRBJ1-4; no clear D. V gave up 5 bases and J gave up 0 bases, with 10 bases separating them. The germline V gene encodes CDR1 SGHTA and CDR2 FQGNSA. This CDR3 is built from 15 residues. The CDR3 DNA follows: TGTGCCAGCAGCCAGGTCTGGGCAACTAATGAAAAACTGTTTTTT. Its translation is CASSQVWATNEKLFF.

The chain couples TRBV10-2 to TRBJ2-2; no definite D call. The germline CDR1 and CDR2 sequences are WSHSY and SAAADI. The CDR3 is made up of 14 amino acids. Trimming shortened V by 2 bases and J by 0 bases, and 4 bases separated the two germline ends. In nucleotides, the CDR3 is TGCGCCAGCAGTGAGACAGCGAACACCGGGGAGCTGTTTTTT. It encodes CASSETANTGELFF.

The chain recombines TRBV29-1 with TRBJ1-2, with D tentatively TRBD1 (5 bases). Germline V CDR1 and CDR2: SQVTM, ANQGSEA. V lost 8 bases, J lost 7 bases, and 23 bases lay in between. CDR3 size: 14 residues. This CDR3 reads CSSSMGGNAFGYTF. CDR3 bases: TGCAGCTCCTCCATGGGGGGGAACGCGTTTGGCTACACCTTC. The variable domain in full, with the rest retrieved from reference TRBV29-1 and TRBJ1-2, is SAVISQKPSRDICQRGTSLTIQCQVDSQVTMMFWYRQQPGQSLTLIATANQGSEATYESGFVIDKFPISRPNLTFSTLTVSNMSPEDSSIYLCSSSMGGNAFGYTFGSGTRLTVV.

The chain combines TRBV2 with TRBJ2-7; 9 bases line up with TRBD1. This CDR3 is 15 amino acids long. Germline V lookup: CDR1 SNHLY, CDR2 FYNNEI. J was trimmed by 2 bases and V by 3 bases; bases with no gene match: 5. This CDR3 is CASSDTGQGAYEQYF. The CDR3 DNA reads TGTGCCAGCAGTGATACGGGACAGGGAGCCTACGAGCAGTACTTC.

This clone was seen a handful of times. V gene TRBV7-6 combines with J gene TRBJ1-1; D remains ambiguous. The V and J ends lost 1 base and 9 bases respectively, with 12 bases between them. CDR3 length equals 13 residues. The V gene's germline CDR1 is SGHVS and CDR2 FNYEAQ. The CDR3 sequence: CASSLDVAAKAFF. In DNA, the CDR3 is TGTGCCAGCAGCTTAGATGTAGCGGCTAAAGCTTTCTTT.

Note on this clone: This CDR3 is also generated by other DNA sequences in the sample. The V gene is TRBV19, the J gene TRBJ1-1; perhaps TRBD1 as D (5 bases). Germline lookup yields CDR1 LNHDA and CDR2 SQIVND (reference sequence). V lost 2 bases to trimming and J lost 5 bases, with 6 bases between them. The CDR3 loop spans 12 amino acids. The CDR3 reads CASSIRGTEAFF. CDR3 sequence (DNA): TGTGCCAGTAGTATACGGGGGACTGAAGCTTTCTTT. The full variable domain, rest sourced from reference TRBV19 and TRBJ1-1, is DGGITQSPKYLFRKEGQNVTLSCEQNLNHDAMYWYRQDPGQGLRLIYYSQIVNDFQKGDIAEGYSVSREKKESFPLTVTSAQKNPTAFYLCASSIRGTEAFFGQGTRLTVV.

V is TRBV10-3 and J is TRBJ2-5; TRBD1 matches 10 bases. Trimming at V came to 6 bases and at J to 3 bases, leaving 7 bases not matched to a gene. Germline V CDR1 and CDR2: ENHRY, SYGVKD. The CDR3 extends over 15 amino acids. This CDR3 reads CAISGPGTGEETQYF. Written as DNA, the CDR3 is TGTGCCATCAGCGGACCCGGGACAGGGGAAGAGACCCAGTACTTC.

The chain couples TRBV6-6 to TRBJ1-1, with D hard to call. Germline V gene data show CDR1 as MNHNY and CDR2 as SVGAGI (reference sequence). Trimming removed 0 bases at V and 7 bases at J, with 6 bases between. This CDR3 has 12 amino acids. CDR3 sequence: CASSYSMHEAFF. In DNA, the CDR3 is TGTGCCAGCAGTTACTCGATGCATGAAGCTTTCTTT.

The chain has TRBV9 and TRBJ1-4, with D unclear. The CDR3 extends over 13 amino acids. In germline, CDR1 is SGDLS, CDR2 YYNGEE. Trimming removed 0 bases at V and 7 bases at J, with 7 bases between. This CDR3 reads CASSVGTAEKLFF. The CDR3 coding sequence is TGTGCCAGCAGCGTAGGGACCGCTGAAAAACTGTTTTTT.

The rearrangement uses TRBV2 and TRBJ2-7, with TRBD1 matching over 7 bases. V was clipped by 3 bases and J by 5 bases; unmatched bases: 7. Germline V gene lookup returns CDR1 SNHLY and CDR2 FYNNEI. The CDR3 runs 14 residues. Here the CDR3 reads CASSDRGRYDEQYF. DNA for the CDR3: TGTGCCAGCAGTGATAGGGGGCGTTACGACGAGCAGTACTTC.

The chain links TRBV5-4 to TRBJ1-1; D uncertain. V dropped 0 bases and J dropped 1 base, with 10 bases sitting between them. The CDR3 length is 15 residues. Germline assignment: CDR1 SGHNT and CDR2 YYREEE (reference sequence). CDR3 sequence (DNA): TGTGCCAGCAGCTTGGGGCTAGGGAAGAACACTGAAGCTTTCTTT. Translating it yields CASSLGLGKNTEAFF.

The rearrangement uses TRBV6-5 and TRBJ2-7; a weak D match, TRBD1 (6 bases). The V and J ends lost 0 bases and 1 base respectively, with 7 bases between them. Germline V gives CDR1 MNHEY, CDR2 SVGAGI. The CDR3 extends over 14 amino acids. Here the CDR3 DNA reads TGTGCCAGCAGTTACTCAGGGGGATCCTACGAGCAGTACTTC. Translation gives CASSYSGGSYEQYF.

This clone is a singleton in its sample. This sequence joins TRBV2 and TRBJ2-3; 7 bases align to TRBD1. The ends lost 4 bases at V and 3 bases at J; junction bases unmatched: 4. The CDR3 consists of 14 residues. Germline-derived CDR1 and CDR2 are SNHLY and FYNNEI. The CDR3 nucleotides are TGTGCCAGCAGTGGAGACAGGGTAACAGATACGCAGTATTTT. Protein product: CASSGDRVTDTQYF.

The chain carries TRBV11-2 and TRBJ2-1; the D is unclear. This CDR3 has 13 amino acids. CDR1 and CDR2 (germline): SGHAT, FQNNGV. Deletions cut 1 base from V and 10 bases from J, with 11 bases between. In DNA, the CDR3 is TGTGCCAGCAGCTTAGGGACCGGCCAGGAGCAGTTCTTC. Translating gives CASSLGTGQEQFF.

The J gene is TRBJ2-2, the V gene TRBV7-3; tentative D call: TRBD2 (6 bases). This CDR3 is 16 amino acids long. In germline, CDR1 is SGHTA, CDR2 FQGTGA. With 4 bases removed from V and 4 bases from J, the gap between germline ends came to 16 bases. The CDR3 is CASSSQSGVGTGELFF. The CDR3 DNA reads as TGTGCCAGCAGCTCGCAATCGGGGGTTGGCACCGGGGAGCTGTTTTTT.

This clone was detected only once. The rearrangement links TRBV6-1 to TRBJ2-7, with D uncertain. Trimming removed 0 bases from V and 10 bases from J, with 13 bases in between. The CDR3 length is 13 residues. Per the germline V gene, CDR1 is MNHNS and CDR2 is SASEGT. The CDR3 region has the DNA TGTGCCAGCAGTGAAGCGCATTTACCGGATCAGTACTTC. Residues: CASSEAHLPDQYF.

The rearrangement uses TRBV4-3 and TRBJ2-4, with D possibly matching TRBD2 (6 bases). The CDR3 is 14 residues long. Germline CDR1 and CDR2: LGHNA and YSLEER. Between the trimmed V and J ends, which lost 0 bases and 11 bases, there was a span of 14 bases. As DNA, the CDR3 is TGCGCCAGCAGCCAAGATGGGAGGCGGTCAGTTCAGTACTTC. It specifies CASSQDGRRSVQYF.

This clone was detected a few times. The V gene is TRBV30, the J gene TRBJ1-3; D ambiguous. Per the germline V gene, CDR1 is GTSNPN and CDR2 is SVGIG (reference sequence). CDR3 size: 17 residues. Trimming left V 0 bases short and J 0 bases short, with 15 bases between. DNA for the CDR3: TGTGCCTGGAGTGTACATCACCCGCAGAACTCTGGAAACACCATATATTTT. Its protein product is CAWSVHHPQNSGNTIYF.

The chain is built from TRBV6-1 and TRBJ1-5; TRBD1 agrees at 9 bases. V lost 6 bases to trimming and J lost 4 bases; unmatched junction nucleotides: 4. CDR1 and CDR2 from the germline V gene are MNHNS and SASEGT. The CDR3 consists of 14 residues. The CDR3 region is CASSPDRGNQPQHF. For the CDR3, the DNA is TGTGCCAGCAGCCCCGACAGGGGGAATCAGCCCCAGCATTTT.

The chain carries TRBV7-9 and TRBJ1-2; tentatively, D is TRBD1 (5 bases). The CDR3 length is 13 residues. V dropped 4 bases and J dropped 3 bases, with 9 bases sitting between them. Germline V lookup: CDR1 SEHNR, CDR2 FQNEAQ (reference sequence). The CDR3 protein is CASSSGLYYGYTF. CDR3 coding DNA: TGTGCCAGCAGCTCGGGACTGTACTATGGCTACACCTTC.

The rearrangement links TRBV9 to TRBJ1-1; D is undetermined. CDR1 is SGDLS, CDR2 YYNGEE, per germline. CDR3 length equals 8 residues. DNA of the CDR3: TGTCCACGCCCCCCAGCTTTCTTT. Protein product: CPRPPAFF.

CDR3 nucleotide sequence: TGTGCCAGCAGGCACACAGGGGGATTAAACTATGGCTACACCTTC. As protein: CASRHTGGLNYGYTF. The rearrangement uses TRBV5-4 and TRBJ1-2; 8 bases agree with TRBD1. The CDR3 length is 15 residues. Per the germline V gene, CDR1 is SGHNT and CDR2 is YYREEE (reference sequence). V lost 5 bases, J lost 2 bases, and 8 bases stayed unmatched. Full variable domain (missing parts from reference TRBV5-4 and TRBJ1-2): ETGVTQSPTHLIKTRGQQVTLRCSSQSGHNTVSWYQQALGQGPQFIFQYYREEENGRGNFPPRFSGLQFPNYSSELNVNALELDDSALYLCASRHTGGLNYGYTFGSGTRLTVV.

V usage is TRBV9 and J usage is TRBJ2-7; a possible D gene is TRBD1 (5 bases). V lost 3 bases and J lost 2, with 12 bases in between. This CDR3 is built from 14 residues. The germline V gene has CDR1 SGDLS and CDR2 YYNGEE. CDR3 coding DNA: TGTGCCAGCAGCGACGGCAGGGCCACCTACGAGCAGTACTTC. This codes for CASSDGRATYEQYF.

The chain combines TRBV6-1 with TRBJ1-2; tentative D call: TRBD1 (6 bases). Germline CDR1 is MNHNS and CDR2 is SASEGT. V dropped 5 bases and J dropped 8 bases, with 18 bases sitting between them. This CDR3 is built from 14 residues. The CDR3 sequence: CASSTLWGPYGYTF. CDR3 sequence (DNA): TGTGCCAGCAGTACCCTATGGGGGCCATACGGCTACACCTTC.

This sequence joins TRBV4-3 and TRBJ2-5; D perhaps matches TRBD2 (5 bases). Germline-derived CDR1 and CDR2 are LGHNA and YSLEER. The CDR3 consists of 17 residues. V was clipped by 3 bases and J by 1 base, with 18 bases between them. The CDR3 DNA reads TGCGCCAGCAGCCACAATCTATTGGGAGAGGGCCAAGAGACCCAGTACTTC. This codes for CASSHNLLGEGQETQYF.

A few counts support this clone. The CDR3 protein is CASSLANTEAFF. CDR3 coding DNA: TGCGCCAGCAGCTTGGCGAACACTGAAGCTTTCTTT. The V and J genes are TRBV5-1 and TRBJ1-1, with D unresolved. V gave up 0 bases and J gave up 1 base, with 1 base separating them. CDR1 and CDR2 from the germline V gene are SGHRS and YFSETQ. This CDR3 spans 12 amino acids.

V and J are TRBV9 and TRBJ1-2; 10 bases align to TRBD1. The germline V gene encodes CDR1 SGDLS and CDR2 YYNGEE. J lost 6 bases, V lost 3 bases, and 17 bases had no gene match. The CDR3 totals 18 residues. This CDR3 reads CASSATSLTTTGGHGYTF. The CDR3 nucleotides are TGTGCCAGCAGCGCCACGAGCCTAACAACGACAGGGGGCCATGGCTACACCTTC.